A single sample is the source of the 7 T cell receptor beta chains below, sequenced in a study of graft-versus-host responses after intestinal transplantation. Sequenced by immunoSEQ multiplex PCR; TCRdb stores in-frame clones only, minus some. This table holds 90,000 to 95,000 clones, 75% to 95% found once. These receptors lack a known antigen. The sequences come from unstimulated CD8+ T cells sorted from spleen or lymph node cells, collected before intestinal transplant. These receptors were collected from a human donor who received an intestinal transplant.

This rearrangement joins TRBV28 to TRBJ1-1; D not certain. The CDR3 loop spans 14 amino acids. Germline-derived CDR1 and CDR2 are MDHEN and SYDVKM. Trimming cost V 6 bases and J 10 bases, with 21 bases left between them. In DNA, the CDR3 is TGTGCCAGCAGAAAAGCCTCCACCCCGGGAGGAGCTTTCTTT. This encodes CASRKASTPGGAFF.

This clone was found once. This chain links TRBV19 with TRBJ1-1; no clear D gene. Germline V gene data show CDR1 as LNHDA and CDR2 as SQIVND (reference sequence). The V end lost 1 base, the J end lost 1 base, and 7 bases lay between the germline ends. This CDR3 comprises 14 residues. In DNA form, the CDR3 reads TGTGCCAGTAGTATAGGGCCGTGGAACACTGAAGCTTTCTTT. Translated: CASSIGPWNTEAFF.

The rearrangement joins TRBV14 to TRBJ2-3; 7 bases are shared with TRBD2. V lost 4 bases to trimming and J lost 4 bases; unmatched junction nucleotides: 11. Germline V CDR1 and CDR2: SGHDN, FVKESK. CDR3 length: 16 amino acids. Here the CDR3 DNA reads TGTGCCAGCAGCCCCCTCCCACTAGCGATCCCAGATACGCAGTATTTT. Translated: CASSPLPLAIPDTQYF.

This chain joins TRBV6-1 and TRBJ2-5, with 8 bases identical to TRBD2. After removal of 5 bases from V and 4 bases from J, the junction contained 0 bases not matched to a gene. The CDR3 length is 12 residues. The V gene's germline CDR1 is MNHNS and CDR2 SASEGT. The CDR3 loop reads CASSLAGETQYF. DNA of the CDR3: TGTGCCAGCAGTCTAGCGGGAGAGACCCAGTACTTC.

V and J are TRBV5-1 and TRBJ2-3; 7 bases are shared with TRBD2. Trimming took 3 bases from V and 1 from J; bases not matched to a gene: 5. CDR1 and CDR2 (germline): SGHRS, YFSETQ. CDR3 length equals 15 residues. The CDR3 reads CASSSGLGGTDTQYF. In DNA, the CDR3 is TGCGCCAGCAGCTCAGGACTAGGGGGCACAGATACGCAGTATTTT.

V is TRBV27 and J is TRBJ1-5; a possible D gene is TRBD1 (5 bases). Germline V gene sequence: CDR1 MNHEY, CDR2 SMNVEV (reference sequence). This CDR3 spans 16 amino acids. With 5 bases removed from V and 2 bases from J, the gap between germline ends came to 16 bases. This CDR3 reads CASSLGPGLRNQPQHF. The CDR3 DNA reads as TGTGCCAGCAGTCTGGGGCCGGGTCTGCGCAATCAGCCCCAGCATTTT.

V is TRBV13 and J is TRBJ2-7, with D possibly matching TRBD2 (7 bases). The germline CDR1 and CDR2 sequences are PRHDT and FYEKMQ (reference sequence). With 4 bases removed from V and 2 bases from J, the gap between germline ends came to 24 bases. The CDR3 sequence is 18 residues long. The CDR3 nucleotides are TGTGCCAGCAGCTCCGCTATATATGGGGGGGCGGCACCCTACGAGCAGTACTTC. Protein sequence: CASSSAIYGGAAPYEQYF.